This entry lists 15 T cell receptor beta chains sequenced from one sample in a study of shared clonotypes between healthy human individuals. Method: immunoSEQ multiplex PCR; TCRdb's copy keeps in-frame clones and lacks some. The table records over a million clones, roughly 95% of them present only once. The sequenced sample was naive CD4+ T cells sorted from blood. Sample subset: CD45RA+ positively selected. Receptor source: a man aged 25-45 years in good health.

Comment on this clone: Other DNA sequences of this sample code for an identical CDR3. The chain employs TRBV5-6 and TRBJ1-2; the D is unclear. Germline V gene sequence: CDR1 SGHDT, CDR2 YYEEEE. The V gene lost 0 bases and the J gene lost 1 base, with 4 bases spanning the gap. The CDR3 covers 13 residues. The CDR3 region has the DNA TGTGCCAGCAGCTTGGTCGATAACTATGGCTACACCTTC. As protein: CASSLVDNYGYTF.

A word on this clone: Additional DNA sequences in this sample encode the identical CDR3. The V and J genes are TRBV2 and TRBJ2-5, with TRBD1 matching 8 bases. The CDR3 length is 13 residues. The V and J ends lost 8 bases and 2 bases, in that order; junction bases with no gene match: 4. Germline lookup yields CDR1 SNHLY and CDR2 FYNNEI. CDR3 residues: CASSRDRQETQYF. The CDR3 DNA sequence: TGTGCCAGCTCCCGGGACAGGCAAGAGACCCAGTACTTC.

V usage is TRBV27 and J usage is TRBJ1-5, with 7 bases aligning to TRBD1. Looked up from germline, CDR1 is MNHEY and CDR2 is SMNVEV (reference sequence). V lost 2 bases to trimming and J lost 2 bases; unmatched junction nucleotides: 3. This CDR3 region has 15 residues. CDR3 sequence reads: CASSLLGQGNQPQHF. The CDR3 DNA reads TGTGCCAGCAGTTTACTAGGACAGGGCAATCAGCCCCAGCATTTT.

This clone turned up a few times. This chain links TRBV15 with TRBJ2-7; no clear D gene. The CDR3 has 12 residues. Trimming took off 0 bases at V and 3 bases at J, with 3 bases between the two ends. Germline CDR1 LNHNV, CDR2 YYDKDF (reference sequence). CDR3 loop: CATSREFYEQYF. DNA of the CDR3: TGTGCCACCAGCAGAGAGTTCTACGAGCAGTACTTC.

The chain employs TRBV10-1 and TRBJ2-2; the D gene is possibly TRBD2 (6 bases). From germline, CDR1 is WNHNN and CDR2 SYGVQD (reference sequence). The V end lost 10 bases, the J end lost 1 base, and 13 bases lay between the germline ends. This CDR3 comprises 14 residues. CDR3 nucleotide sequence: TGCGCCACCCGTTCCGGGAGGAACACCGGGGAGCTGTTTTTT. Its translation is CATRSGRNTGELFF.

This chain joins TRBV19 and TRBJ2-2; D may match TRBD1 or TRBD2 (5 bases each). The germline CDR1 and CDR2 sequences are LNHDA and SQIVND (reference sequence). Trimming removed 6 bases at V and 6 bases at J, with 14 bases between. CDR3 length equals 14 residues. In DNA, the CDR3 is TGTGCCAGTAGGATACGCCCGGGGCCCGGGGAGCTGTTTTTT. Translated, it gives CASRIRPGPGELFF.

Notes on this clone: The same CDR3 arises from other DNA sequences in this sample as well. The chain employs TRBV5-1 and TRBJ2-7, with TRBD1 matching over 8 bases. Germline V gene lookup returns CDR1 SGHRS and CDR2 YFSETQ. The length of the CDR3 is 13 residues. V dropped 2 bases and J dropped 2; count of bases not matched to a gene: 0. The CDR3 nucleotides are TGCGCCAGCAGCTTACAGGGGGCCTACGAGCAGTACTTC. Protein product: CASSLQGAYEQYF.

In its sample, this clone was seen once. The chain recombines TRBV2 with TRBJ2-7, with 9 bases matching TRBD1. Per germline, CDR1 SNHLY and CDR2 FYNNEI. The CDR3 runs to 15 residues. Trimming took 5 bases from V and 1 from J; bases not matched to a gene: 6. This CDR3 reads CASSLEGQGSYEQYF. For the CDR3, the DNA is TGTGCCAGCAGTTTAGAAGGACAGGGGTCCTACGAGCAGTACTTC.

V and J are TRBV7-9 and TRBJ2-2; a weak D match, TRBD2 (6 bases). The CDR3 totals 15 residues. CDR1 is SEHNR and CDR2 is FQNEAQ in the germline V gene (reference sequence). The V end was cut by 7 bases, the J end by 0 bases, with 12 bases between. As DNA, the CDR3 is TGTGCCAGCAACGGGGCTAGCGCGAACACCGGGGAGCTGTTTTTT. It is translated as CASNGASANTGELFF. Variable domain in full (rest from reference TRBV7-9 and TRBJ2-2): DTGVSQNPRHKITKRGQNVTFRCDPISEHNRLYWYRQTLGQGPEFLTYFQNEAQLEKSRLLSDRFSAERPKGSFSTLEIQRTEQGDSAMYLCASNGASANTGELFFGEGSRLTVL.

On this clone: One end of the junction is discordant with germline, which a read error may explain. The V gene is TRBV7-7, the J gene TRBJ2-1; D is possibly TRBD1 (5 bases). Per germline, CDR1 SSHAT and CDR2 FNYEAQ (reference sequence). The CDR3 runs to 15 residues. The CDR3, as DNA: TGTGCTAGCAGCTTGTCGCAGAGCAGGGACAATGAGCAGTTCTTC. Amino acids: CASSLSQSRDNEQFF.

The chain links TRBV11-2 to TRBJ1-1; tentative D call: TRBD1 (6 bases). The V gene's germline CDR1 is SGHAT and CDR2 FQNNGV. Trimming left V 6 bases short and J 0 bases short, with 20 bases between. This CDR3 spans 17 amino acids. The CDR3 DNA follows: TGTGCCAGCAGATCCCCGGGGGGCAGAAGACTGAACACTGAAGCTTTCTTT. As protein: CASRSPGGRRLNTEAFF.

The rearrangement uses TRBV10-3 and TRBJ1-1, with D perhaps matching TRBD1 (6 bases). Trimming shortened V by 4 bases and J by 5 bases, and 20 bases separated the two germline ends. This CDR3 is built from 16 residues. Germline V lookup: CDR1 ENHRY, CDR2 SYGVKD. The CDR3 nucleotides read TGTGCCATCAGTGCAAGCCCGGGGGGGCCGGGGACTGAAGCTTTCTTT. Protein sequence: CAISASPGGPGTEAFF.

Comments on this clone: Other DNA sequences in this sample translate to the same CDR3. The V and J genes are TRBV11-2 and TRBJ2-3; D not resolved. CDR1 and CDR2 from the germline V gene are SGHAT and FQNNGV. The CDR3 is 11 residues long. Trimming took 3 bases from V and 6 from J, leaving 4 bases between them. The CDR3 region is CASSFGDTQYF. CDR3 nucleotide sequence: TGTGCCAGCAGCTTTGGGGATACGCAGTATTTT.

This chain links TRBV2 with TRBJ2-4; 7 nucleotides match TRBD1. The germline CDR1 and CDR2 sequences are SNHLY and FYNNEI. V was pared by 4 bases and J by 8 bases, with 5 bases of the junction left unmatched. The CDR3 contains 13 residues. CDR3 nucleotide sequence: TGTGCCAGCAGTGGGGACAGTTTAGACATTCAGTACTTC. Translated: CASSGDSLDIQYF.

The chain uses TRBV5-4 and TRBJ1-3; D possibly corresponds to TRBD1 (6 bases). The CDR3 runs 14 residues. Germline-derived CDR1 and CDR2 are SGHNT and YYREEE (reference sequence). The germline V and J ends were trimmed by 2 bases and 4 bases, with 10 bases remaining between them. Here the CDR3 reads CASSLKGVGNTIYF. The CDR3 region has the DNA TGTGCCAGCAGCTTAAAGGGGGTCGGAAACACCATATATTTT.